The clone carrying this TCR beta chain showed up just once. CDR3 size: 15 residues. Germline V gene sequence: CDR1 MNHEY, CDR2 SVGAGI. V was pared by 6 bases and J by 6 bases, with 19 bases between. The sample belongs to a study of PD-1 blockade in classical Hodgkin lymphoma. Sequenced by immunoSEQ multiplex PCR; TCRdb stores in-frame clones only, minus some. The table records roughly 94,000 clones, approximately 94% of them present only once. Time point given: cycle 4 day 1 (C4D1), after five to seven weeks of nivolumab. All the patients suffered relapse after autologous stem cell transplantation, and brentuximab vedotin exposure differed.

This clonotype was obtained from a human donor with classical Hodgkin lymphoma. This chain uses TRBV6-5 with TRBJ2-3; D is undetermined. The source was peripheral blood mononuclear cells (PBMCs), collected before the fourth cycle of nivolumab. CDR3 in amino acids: CASRDTWTTGDTQYF. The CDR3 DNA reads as TGTGCCAGCAGAGACACTTGGACGACGGGCGATACGCAGTATTTT.